This T cell receptor (beta chain) came from a study of shared T cell receptors in the human thymus. TCRdb's table, derived via immunoSEQ multiplex PCR, lists solely in-frame clones and lacks some. Among hundreds of thousands of clones listed, 75% to 80% were seen once. With 4 bases removed from V and 0 bases from J, the gap between germline ends came to 19 bases. CDR3 length: 17 amino acids. Germline CDR1 is LNHDA and CDR2 is SQIVND (reference sequence). These same data were also listed under a study on human thymus T cells.

The clonotype was recovered from a boy under three years old with a congenital heart defect. Material for sequencing was thymocytes. The chain has TRBV19 and TRBJ2-7; a weak D match, TRBD1 (6 bases). CDR3 nucleotide sequence: TGTGCCAGTAGTACCCTCCCTACCGGGACAAACTCCTACGAGCAGTACTTC. Amino acids: CASSTLPTGTNSYEQYF.